The subject of this entry is one T cell receptor beta chain. Its matching antigen is unknown. Libraries were prepared by immunoSEQ multiplex PCR; TCRdb keeps only in-frame clonotypes and omits some of them. The sample yields around 53,000 clones, 85% seen once. This CDR3 is 13 amino acids long. Germline loops: CDR1 SQVTM, CDR2 ANQGSEA. The V gene lost 3 bases and the J gene lost 0 bases, with 6 bases spanning the gap. The source of the sample is a study of OX40 agonist ivuxolimab in advanced cancers. Findings of the study overall: Also present in some nonresponders was a low level of normalized T-cell clonal expansion.

The sequencing used CD4+ or CD8+ T cells sorted from blood, collected in a trial of the OX40 agonist ivuxolimab. The J gene is TRBJ2-1, the V gene TRBV29-1; D gene unclear. This sequence was found in an adult with an advanced solid tumor such as melanoma, head and neck, liver or kidney cancer. The CDR3 is CSVEGGSYNEQFF. In DNA, the CDR3 is TGCAGCGTTGAGGGCGGCTCCTACAATGAGCAGTTCTTC.